This T cell receptor beta chain stems from a study of regulatory T cells in long-lasting Graves disease. Library construction for TCR beta used iRepertoire HTBI primers and Arm-PCR of CDR3 regions. TCRdb fed the multiplex PCR reads into MiXCR, producing one record per CDR3 protein. The table has some 460,000 distinct CDR3 sequences, under 20% seen once. This clonotype was seen repeatedly, ten times or more. Time point described: newly diagnosed GD, antithyroid drugs for less than 3 months. The authors made the TCR library using RNA they extracted from PBMCs. With 2 bases removed from V and 1 base from J, the gap between germline ends came to 8 bases. The CDR3 contains 14 residues. Germline values: CDR1 SQVTM, CDR2 ANQGSEA. These data were also filed under a second study, of T cells in Graves' hyperthyroidism and ophthalmopathy.

The material sequenced was peripheral blood mononuclear cells (PBMCs), taken at new diagnosis, from a patient treated with antithyroid drugs. The sequence derives from a middle-aged man with Graves disease. The rearrangement links TRBV29-1 to TRBJ2-2; D is perhaps TRBD1 or TRBD2 (6 bases each). The CDR3 DNA follows: TGCAGCGTTGAACGGGGGCGGAACACCGGGGAGCTGTTTTTT. Its translation: CSVERGRNTGELFF.